This T cell receptor (beta chain) was found in a study of T cells in Graves' hyperthyroidism and ophthalmopathy. Study-wide background: Peripheral blood sampling occurred at initial diagnosis, before any treatment.

Germline-derived CDR1 and CDR2 are SGHRS and YFSETQ. With 7 bases removed from V and 1 base from J, the gap between germline ends came to 16 bases. The CDR3 extends over 15 amino acids. In patients aged 18 to 65, hyperthyroidism was newly diagnosed, with duration under 2 months. Thyroid ultrasound, orbital computed tomography, clinical symptoms, and serum thyroxine and TRAb underpinned diagnoses. Researchers amplified the TCR beta CDR3 regions from RNA transcripts. Using the HTBI primer set, a first-round RT-PCR was run on the TCR CDR3. Using its own MiXCR run on the multiplex PCR reads, TCRdb lists one record per CDR3 protein. The sample has about 560,000 distinct CDR3 sequences, approximately 15% seen once; the top ten hold about 20%.

The V and J genes are TRBV5-1 and TRBJ2-3; TRBD2 might be the D (6 bases). This clonotype originated in a young woman with Graves' hyperthyroidism. Sample: blood. The CDR3 loop reads CASRILSGGTDTQYF. CDR3 DNA sequence: TGCGCCAGCCGCATCCTATCGGGAGGCACAGATACGCAGTATTTT. The complete variable domain, with remaining parts taken from reference TRBV5-1 and TRBJ2-3, reads KAGVTQTPRYLIKTRGQQVTLSCSPISGHRSVSWYQQTPGQGLQFLFEYFSETQRNKGNFPGRFSGRQFSNSRSEMNVSTLELGDSALYLCASRILSGGTDTQYFGPGTRLTVL.